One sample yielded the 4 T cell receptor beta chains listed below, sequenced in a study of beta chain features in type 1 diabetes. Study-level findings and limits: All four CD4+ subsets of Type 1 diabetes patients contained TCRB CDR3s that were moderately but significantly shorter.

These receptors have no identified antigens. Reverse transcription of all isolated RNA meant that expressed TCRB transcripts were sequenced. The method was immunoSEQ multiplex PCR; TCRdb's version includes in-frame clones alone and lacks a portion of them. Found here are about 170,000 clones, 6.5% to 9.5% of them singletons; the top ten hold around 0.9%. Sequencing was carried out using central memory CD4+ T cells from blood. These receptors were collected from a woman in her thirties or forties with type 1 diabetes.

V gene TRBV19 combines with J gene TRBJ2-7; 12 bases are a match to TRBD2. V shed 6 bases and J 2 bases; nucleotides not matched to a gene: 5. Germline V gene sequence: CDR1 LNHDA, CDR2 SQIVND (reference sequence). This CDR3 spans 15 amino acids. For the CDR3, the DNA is TGTGCCAGTAGCCAACTAGCGGGAGGCCCCTACGAGCAGTACTTC. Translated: CASSQLAGGPYEQYF.

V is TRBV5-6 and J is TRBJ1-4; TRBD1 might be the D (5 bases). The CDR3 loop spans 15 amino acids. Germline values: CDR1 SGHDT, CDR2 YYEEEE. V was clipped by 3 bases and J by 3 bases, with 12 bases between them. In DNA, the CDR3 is TGTGCCAGCAGCTCCGGGACTAGGGCTAATGAAAAACTGTTTTTT. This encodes CASSSGTRANEKLFF.

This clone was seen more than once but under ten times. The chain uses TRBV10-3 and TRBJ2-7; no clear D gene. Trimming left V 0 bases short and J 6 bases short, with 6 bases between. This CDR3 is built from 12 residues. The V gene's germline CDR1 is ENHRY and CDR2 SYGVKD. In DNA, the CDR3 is TGTGCCATCAGTGAGTCGGTGAGCGAGCAGTACTTC. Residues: CAISESVSEQYF.

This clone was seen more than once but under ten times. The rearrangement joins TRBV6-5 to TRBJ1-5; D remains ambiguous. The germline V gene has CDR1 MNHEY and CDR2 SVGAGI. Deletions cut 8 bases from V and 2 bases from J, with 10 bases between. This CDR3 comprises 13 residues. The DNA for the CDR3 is TGTGCCAGCCGACTTGACCGCAATCAGCCCCAGCATTTT. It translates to CASRLDRNQPQHF.